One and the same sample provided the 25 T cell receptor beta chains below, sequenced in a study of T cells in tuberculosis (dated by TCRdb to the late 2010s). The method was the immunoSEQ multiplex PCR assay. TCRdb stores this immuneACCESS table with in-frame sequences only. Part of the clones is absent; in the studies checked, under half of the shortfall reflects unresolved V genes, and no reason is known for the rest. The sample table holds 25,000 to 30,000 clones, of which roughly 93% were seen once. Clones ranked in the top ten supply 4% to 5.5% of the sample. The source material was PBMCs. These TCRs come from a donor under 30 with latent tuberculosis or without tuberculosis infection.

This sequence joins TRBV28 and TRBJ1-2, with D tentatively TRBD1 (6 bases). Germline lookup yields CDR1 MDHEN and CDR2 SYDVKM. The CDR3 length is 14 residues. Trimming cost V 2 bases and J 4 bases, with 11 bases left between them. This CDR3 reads CASSLMGAGYGYTF. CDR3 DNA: TGTGCCAGCAGTTTAATGGGGGCAGGCTATGGCTACACCTTC.

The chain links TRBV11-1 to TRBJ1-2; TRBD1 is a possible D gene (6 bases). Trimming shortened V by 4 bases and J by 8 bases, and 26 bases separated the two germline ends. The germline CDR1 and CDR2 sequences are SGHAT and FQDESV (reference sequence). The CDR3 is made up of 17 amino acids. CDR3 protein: CASSSQVFAGAGGGYTF. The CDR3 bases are TGTGCCAGCAGCTCCCAGGTTTTTGCAGGGGCGGGAGGAGGCTACACCTTC.

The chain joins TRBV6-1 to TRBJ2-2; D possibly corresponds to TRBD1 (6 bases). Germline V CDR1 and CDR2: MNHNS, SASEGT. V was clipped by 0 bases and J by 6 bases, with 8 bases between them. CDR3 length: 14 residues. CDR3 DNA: TGTGCCAGCAGTGAAGCGCAGGGGCCCGGGGAGCTGTTTTTT. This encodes CASSEAQGPGELFF.

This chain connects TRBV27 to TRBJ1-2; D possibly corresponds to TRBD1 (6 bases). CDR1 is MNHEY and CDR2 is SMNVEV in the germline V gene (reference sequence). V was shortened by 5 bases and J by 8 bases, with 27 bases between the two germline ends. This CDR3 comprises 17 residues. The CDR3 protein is CASSPPLSSGHINGYTF. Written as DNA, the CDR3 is TGTGCCAGCAGTCCCCCATTATCTTCGGGACACATCAACGGCTACACCTTC.

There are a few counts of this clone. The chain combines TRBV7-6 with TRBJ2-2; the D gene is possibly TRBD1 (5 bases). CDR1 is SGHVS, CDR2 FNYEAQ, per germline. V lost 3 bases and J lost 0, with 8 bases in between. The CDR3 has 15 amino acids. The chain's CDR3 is CASSLGLPNTGELFF. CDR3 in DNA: TGTGCCAGCAGCTTGGGGCTTCCGAACACCGGGGAGCTGTTTTTT.

In nucleotides, the CDR3 is TGTGCCAGCGGGCTTCACAGCACGGCCTACGAGCAGTACTTC. Its translation is CASGLHSTAYEQYF. V usage is TRBV28 and J usage is TRBJ2-7; D uncertain. This CDR3 is built from 14 residues. Trimming removed 8 bases from V and 2 bases from J, with 16 bases in between. The germline V gene has CDR1 MDHEN and CDR2 SYDVKM.

In nucleotides, the CDR3 is TGTGCCAGCAGTTTAGCCAGGGACAGCTCTGGGGCCAACGTCCTGACTTTC. It specifies CASSLARDSSGANVLTF. The V gene is TRBV28, the J gene TRBJ2-6; TRBD1 agrees at 7 bases. Germline lookup yields CDR1 MDHEN and CDR2 SYDVKM. The CDR3 covers 17 residues. Unmatched junction bases numbered 4, after V lost 2 bases and J lost 0 bases.

Here the CDR3 reads CASSPTGGDGPQHF. Written as DNA, the CDR3 is TGTGCCAGCAGCCCGACAGGTGGAGATGGGCCCCAGCATTTT. J is TRBJ1-5 and V is TRBV2, with D perhaps TRBD1 (6 bases). V lost 6 bases to trimming and J lost 9 bases, with 18 bases between them. This CDR3 spans 14 amino acids. Germline CDR1 reads SNHLY; CDR2 reads FYNNEI.

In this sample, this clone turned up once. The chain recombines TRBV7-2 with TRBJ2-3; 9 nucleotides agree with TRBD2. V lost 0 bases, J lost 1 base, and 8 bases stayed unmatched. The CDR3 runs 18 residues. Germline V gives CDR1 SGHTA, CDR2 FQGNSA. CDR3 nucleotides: TGTGCCAGCAGCTTAGCCACCAACCGACTAGCGGGCACAGATACGCAGTATTTT. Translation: CASSLATNRLAGTDTQYF.

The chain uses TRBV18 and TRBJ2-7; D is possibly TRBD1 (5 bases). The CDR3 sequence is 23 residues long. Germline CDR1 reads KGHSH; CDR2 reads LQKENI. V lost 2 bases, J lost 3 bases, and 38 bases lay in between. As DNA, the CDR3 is TGTGCCAGCTCACCATTGAGCAGGACACGACTCCTACCGCATAAGCTGAGAATCTACGAGCAGTACTTC. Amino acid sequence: CASSPLSRTRLLPHKLRIYEQYF.

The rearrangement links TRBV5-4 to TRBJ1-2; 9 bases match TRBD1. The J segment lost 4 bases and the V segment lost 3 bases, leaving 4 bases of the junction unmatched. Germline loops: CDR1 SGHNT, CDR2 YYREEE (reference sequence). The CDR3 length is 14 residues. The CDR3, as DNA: TGTGCCAGCAGCTCTACAGGGGGCGGCTATGGCTACACCTTC. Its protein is CASSSTGGGYGYTF.

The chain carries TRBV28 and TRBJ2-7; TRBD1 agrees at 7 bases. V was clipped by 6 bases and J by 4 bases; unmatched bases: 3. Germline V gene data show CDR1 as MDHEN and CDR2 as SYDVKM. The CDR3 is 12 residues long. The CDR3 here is CASRQGTYEQYF. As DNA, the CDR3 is TGTGCCAGCAGACAGGGGACATACGAGCAGTACTTC. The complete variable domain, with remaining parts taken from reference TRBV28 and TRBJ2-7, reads DVKVTQSSRYLVKRTGEKVFLECVQDMDHENMFWYRQDPGLGLRLIYFSYDVKMKEKGDIPEGYSVSREKKERFSLILESASTNQTSMYLCASRQGTYEQYFGPGTRLTVT.

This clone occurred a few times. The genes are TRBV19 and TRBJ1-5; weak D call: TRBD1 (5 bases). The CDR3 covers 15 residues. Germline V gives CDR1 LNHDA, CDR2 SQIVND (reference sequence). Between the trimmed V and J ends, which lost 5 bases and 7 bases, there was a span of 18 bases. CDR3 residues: CASSQGRGEDQPQHF. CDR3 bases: TGTGCCAGTAGTCAGGGCCGCGGGGAAGACCAGCCCCAGCATTTT.

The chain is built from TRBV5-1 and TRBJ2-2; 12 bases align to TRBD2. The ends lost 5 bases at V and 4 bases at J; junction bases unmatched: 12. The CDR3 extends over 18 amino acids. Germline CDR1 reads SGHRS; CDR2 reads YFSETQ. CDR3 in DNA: TGCGCCAGCAGGGGGTCCACTAGCGGGAGGATGGGCACCGGGGAGCTGTTTTTT. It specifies CASRGSTSGRMGTGELFF. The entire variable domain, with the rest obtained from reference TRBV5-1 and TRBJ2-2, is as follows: KAGVTQTPRYLIKTRGQQVTLSCSPISGHRSVSWYQQTPGQGLQFLFEYFSETQRNKGNFPGRFSGRQFSNSRSEMNVSTLELGDSALYLCASRGSTSGRMGTGELFFGEGSRLTVL.

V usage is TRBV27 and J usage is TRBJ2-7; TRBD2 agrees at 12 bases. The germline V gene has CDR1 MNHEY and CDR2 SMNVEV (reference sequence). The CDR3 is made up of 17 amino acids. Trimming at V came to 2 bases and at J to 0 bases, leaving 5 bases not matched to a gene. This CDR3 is CASSLIGLAGPSYEQYF. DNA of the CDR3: TGTGCCAGCAGTTTAATAGGACTAGCGGGACCCTCCTACGAGCAGTACTTC.

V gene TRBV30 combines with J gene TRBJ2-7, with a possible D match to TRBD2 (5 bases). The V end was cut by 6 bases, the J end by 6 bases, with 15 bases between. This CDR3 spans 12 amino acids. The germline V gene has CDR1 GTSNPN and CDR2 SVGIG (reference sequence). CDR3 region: CACSRGSGEQYF. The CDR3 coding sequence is TGTGCCTGCTCCCGCGGGTCGGGCGAGCAGTACTTC.

Here the CDR3 reads CASSSLEGDRGSSYEQYF. The CDR3 nucleotides read TGCGCCAGCAGCTCGTTAGAGGGGGACAGGGGTAGCTCCTACGAGCAGTACTTC. The genes are TRBV5-1 and TRBJ2-7; TRBD1 aligns across 10 bases. J gave up 0 bases and V 3 bases, and 12 bases lay outside the gene matches. The CDR3 has 18 residues. Germline loops: CDR1 SGHRS, CDR2 YFSETQ.

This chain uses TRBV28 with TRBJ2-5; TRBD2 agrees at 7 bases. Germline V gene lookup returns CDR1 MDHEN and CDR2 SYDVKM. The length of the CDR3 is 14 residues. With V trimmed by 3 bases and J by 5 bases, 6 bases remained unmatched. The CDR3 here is CASSFSREGETQYF. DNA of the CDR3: TGTGCCAGCAGTTTTAGCAGGGAGGGGGAGACCCAGTACTTC.

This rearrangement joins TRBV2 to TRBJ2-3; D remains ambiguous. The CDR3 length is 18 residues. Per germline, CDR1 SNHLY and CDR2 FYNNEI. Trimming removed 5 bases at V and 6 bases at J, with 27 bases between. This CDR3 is CASSPRSPSLTSLDTQYF. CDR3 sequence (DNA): TGTGCCAGCAGTCCTCGCTCCCCGTCATTGACTTCTTTGGATACGCAGTATTTT.

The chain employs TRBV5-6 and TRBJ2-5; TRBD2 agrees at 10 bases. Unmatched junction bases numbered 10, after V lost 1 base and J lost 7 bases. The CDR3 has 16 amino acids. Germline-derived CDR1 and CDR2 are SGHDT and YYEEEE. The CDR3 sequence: CASSLPASGSPGTQYF. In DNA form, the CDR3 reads TGTGCCAGCAGCTTGCCGGCTAGCGGGAGCCCAGGGACCCAGTACTTC. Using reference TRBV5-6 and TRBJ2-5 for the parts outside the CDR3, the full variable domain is DAGVTQSPTHLIKTRGQQVTLRCSPKSGHDTVSWYQQALGQGPQFIFQYYEEEERQRGNFPDRFSGHQFPNYSSELNVNALLLGDSALYLCASSLPASGSPGTQYFGPGTRLLVL.

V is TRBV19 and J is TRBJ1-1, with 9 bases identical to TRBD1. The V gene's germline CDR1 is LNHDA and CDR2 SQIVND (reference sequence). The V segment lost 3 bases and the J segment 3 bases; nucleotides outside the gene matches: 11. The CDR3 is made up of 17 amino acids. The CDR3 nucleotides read TGTGCCAGTAGTATTAAACAGGGGGCTCCCCCGGACACTGAAGCTTTCTTT. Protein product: CASSIKQGAPPDTEAFF.

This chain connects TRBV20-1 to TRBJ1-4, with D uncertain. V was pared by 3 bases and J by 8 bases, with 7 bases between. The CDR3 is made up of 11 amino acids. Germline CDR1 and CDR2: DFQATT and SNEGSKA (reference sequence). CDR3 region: CSARGGEKLFF. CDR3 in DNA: TGCAGTGCTAGGGGCGGGGAAAAACTGTTTTTT.

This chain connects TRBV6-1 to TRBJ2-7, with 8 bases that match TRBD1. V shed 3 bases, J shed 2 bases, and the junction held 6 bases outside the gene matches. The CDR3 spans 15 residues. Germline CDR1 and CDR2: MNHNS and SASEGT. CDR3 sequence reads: CASSEEPDRAYEQYF. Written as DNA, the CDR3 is TGTGCCAGCAGTGAGGAACCGGACAGGGCCTACGAGCAGTACTTC.

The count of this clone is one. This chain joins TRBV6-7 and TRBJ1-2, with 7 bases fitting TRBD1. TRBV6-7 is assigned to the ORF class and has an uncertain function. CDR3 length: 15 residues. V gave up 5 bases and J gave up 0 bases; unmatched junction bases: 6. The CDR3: CASSAPGQSNYGYTF. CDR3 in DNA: TGTGCCAGCAGTGCCCCGGGACAGTCTAACTATGGCTACACCTTC.

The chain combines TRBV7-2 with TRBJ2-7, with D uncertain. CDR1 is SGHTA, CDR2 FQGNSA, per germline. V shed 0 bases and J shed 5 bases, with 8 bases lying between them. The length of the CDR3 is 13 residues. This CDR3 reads CASSLAPFDEQYF. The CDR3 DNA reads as TGTGCCAGCAGCTTAGCCCCTTTCGACGAGCAGTACTTC.